A single sample is the source of the 24 T cell receptor beta chains below, sequenced in a study of beta chain features in type 1 diabetes. The investigators reverse transcribed all of the isolated RNA, so they sequenced expressed TCRB transcripts. Using immunoSEQ multiplex PCR, the repertoire was profiled, and TCRdb retains in-frame clones only, with some absent. The sample lists about 290,000 clones, about 7.8% occurring once. The specimen sequenced was central memory CD4+ T cells from blood. These receptors came from a woman younger than 30 in good health.

This chain links TRBV18 with TRBJ2-7; TRBD1 matches at 7 bases. The CDR3 covers 15 residues. The junction had 8 bases not matched to a gene; V was cut back by 3 bases and J by 3 bases. Germline loops: CDR1 KGHSH, CDR2 LQKENI. CDR3 in amino acids: CASSPGTVPYYEQYF. The CDR3 region has the DNA TGTGCCAGCTCACCTGGGACAGTACCATACTACGAGCAGTACTTC.

This clone was found a few times. The chain joins TRBV19 to TRBJ2-1; D is perhaps TRBD2 (7 bases). V lost 7 bases and J lost 12, with 22 bases in between. CDR1 LNHDA and CDR2 SQIVND come from the germline V gene (reference sequence). The CDR3 spans 14 residues. For the CDR3, the DNA is TGTGCCAGTACCAAGGGGGGGGCCGTGGACTGGCAGTTCTTC. It encodes CASTKGGAVDWQFF. Using reference TRBV19 and TRBJ2-1 for the parts outside the CDR3, the full variable domain is DGGITQSPKYLFRKEGQNVTLSCEQNLNHDAMYWYRQDPGQGLRLIYYSQIVNDFQKGDIAEGYSVSREKKESFPLTVTSAQKNPTAFYLCASTKGGAVDWQFFGPGTRLTVL.

There are many counts of this clone. Here the CDR3 reads CASSLTGGEDDEQYF. CDR3 nucleotides: TGTGCCAGCTCACTAACAGGGGGGGAAGACGACGAGCAGTACTTC. The chain employs TRBV18 and TRBJ2-7; maybe TRBD1 (8 bases). V shed 4 bases and J shed 5 bases, with 18 bases lying between them. Germline CDR1 and CDR2: KGHSH and LQKENI. The CDR3 has 15 residues.

This clone has a count of ten or more. The chain has TRBV6-6 and TRBJ2-7, with D possibly TRBD2 on 6 matching bases. CDR1 and CDR2 from the germline V gene are MNHNY and SVGAGI (reference sequence). The CDR3 loop spans 13 amino acids. Trimming cost V 6 bases and J 4 bases, with 13 bases left between them. The CDR3 DNA reads as TGTGCCAGCAGGCTAGCGACGCAATACGAGCAGTACGTC. Translating it yields CASRLATQYEQYV.

A few counts support this clone. Other DNA sequences from this sample encode an identical CDR3 as well. The V gene is TRBV30, the J gene TRBJ1-3; D remains ambiguous. The CDR3 is 14 amino acids. Germline lookup yields CDR1 GTSNPN and CDR2 SVGIG (reference sequence). The ends were cut back, 3 bases at V and 0 bases at J, with 9 bases in the middle. The CDR3 DNA is TGTGCCTGGAGGGCTGGAGGCTCTGGAAACACCATATATTTT. Its protein is CAWRAGGSGNTIYF.

A few counts support this clone. Other DNA sequences from this sample encode an identical CDR3 as well. V gene TRBV18 combines with J gene TRBJ2-3; 9 bases map to TRBD2. Germline CDR1 is KGHSH and CDR2 is LQKENI. V was clipped by 2 bases and J by 4 bases; unmatched bases: 10. CDR3 length: 17 residues. In DNA form, the CDR3 reads TGTGCCAGCTCACCAAGGCTAGCGGGACCAAACCCAGATACGCAGTATTTT. Translation gives CASSPRLAGPNPDTQYF.

This clone was detected a few times. The J gene is TRBJ2-1, the V gene TRBV2, with a tentative D call TRBD1 (5 bases). Germline assignment: CDR1 SNHLY and CDR2 FYNNEI. Trimming removed 1 base at V and 11 bases at J, with 12 bases between. The CDR3 consists of 13 residues. The chain's CDR3 is CASSEGDSSKQFF. CDR3 nucleotide sequence: TGTGCCAGCAGTGAAGGCGACAGCTCAAAGCAGTTCTTC.

The chain employs TRBV28 and TRBJ1-2; D is unclear. CDR1 is MDHEN, CDR2 SYDVKM, per germline. The V and J ends lost 4 bases and 1 base respectively, with 7 bases between them. CDR3 length equals 13 residues. CDR3 sequence reads: CASSSIFNYGYTF. The DNA of the CDR3 is TGTGCCAGCAGTTCCATCTTTAACTATGGCTACACCTTC.

This clone was detected a few times. The chain recombines TRBV4-2 with TRBJ2-5; 7 nucleotides align to TRBD1. The end of the DNA fits TRBJ2-7 better, so the J call may be wrong. Germline V gene lookup returns CDR1 LGHNA and CDR2 YNFKEQ. This CDR3 has 15 residues. CDR3 nucleotide sequence: TGTGCCAGCAGCCAAGAAGGGGGCGAAGTCCACGAGCAGTACTTC. Its translation: CASSQEGGEVHEQYF.

The chain recombines TRBV5-1 with TRBJ2-3; D uncertain. The germline V gene has CDR1 SGHRS and CDR2 YFSETQ. V lost 0 bases, J lost 4 bases, and 6 bases lay in between. The CDR3 consists of 13 residues. The CDR3 sequence is CASSLGSPDTQYF. The CDR3 nucleotides are TGCGCCAGCAGCTTGGGGAGCCCAGATACGCAGTATTTT.

The chain carries TRBV5-8 and TRBJ2-5; maybe TRBD2 (6 bases). The length of the CDR3 is 15 residues. V lost 2 bases and J lost 0, with 11 bases in between. Per germline, CDR1 SGHTS and CDR2 YDEGEE. The CDR3 DNA sequence: TGTGCCAGCAGCTTTGGAGGGTCGTACCAAGAGACCCAGTACTTC. Protein: CASSFGGSYQETQYF. The full variable domain, rest sourced from reference TRBV5-8 and TRBJ2-5, is EAGVTQSPTHLIKTRGQQATLRCSPISGHTSVYWYQQALGLGLQFLLWYDEGEERNRGNFPPRFSGRQFPNYSSELNVNALELEDSALYLCASSFGGSYQETQYFGPGTRLLVL.

This clone was detected a few times. The chain has TRBV15 and TRBJ2-7; perhaps D is TRBD1 or TRBD2 (5 bases each). Germline V gene sequence: CDR1 LNHNV, CDR2 YYDKDF (reference sequence). Trimming took off 1 base at V and 11 bases at J, with 15 bases between the two ends. CDR3 size: 13 residues. The CDR3, as DNA: TGTGCCACCAGCAGAGTTGGGGACGCCCCCAAGTACGTC. Amino acid sequence: CATSRVGDAPKYV.

In its sample, this clone was seen a few times. The chain is built from TRBV9 and TRBJ1-1; the D is unclear. The germline CDR1 and CDR2 sequences are SGDLS and YYNGEE. This CDR3 comprises 14 residues. V shed 0 bases and J shed 0 bases, with 6 bases lying between them. CDR3 region: CASSVDNLNTEAFF. The CDR3 coding sequence is TGTGCCAGCAGCGTAGATAACCTGAACACTGAAGCTTTCTTT.

This clone appeared a few times. J is TRBJ2-3 and V is TRBV4-2, with D uncertain. V was shortened by 0 bases and J by 7 bases, with 5 bases between the two germline ends. The CDR3 is 12 amino acids. The V gene's germline CDR1 is LGHNA and CDR2 YNFKEQ. CDR3 DNA sequence: TGTGCCAGCAGCCAAGATACAAATACGCAGTATTTT. Translated: CASSQDTNTQYF.

This clone occurred a few times. The CDR3 sequence: CASSYGISEKLFF. The DNA for the CDR3 is TGTGCCAGCAGTTACGGGATTTCTGAAAAACTGTTTTTT. The chain joins TRBV6-5 to TRBJ1-4; no firm D call. V lost 2 bases and J lost 7, with 8 bases in between. Germline values: CDR1 MNHEY, CDR2 SVGAGI. The CDR3 runs 13 residues.

The rearrangement uses TRBV9 and TRBJ2-7; 7 bases map to TRBD1. This CDR3 has 14 residues. V gave up 3 bases and J gave up 0 bases; unmatched junction bases: 3. Germline CDR1 reads SGDLS; CDR2 reads YYNGEE. The CDR3 DNA reads as TGTGCCAGCAGCGCGGGACAGTCCTCCTACGAGCAGTACTTC. Translated, it gives CASSAGQSSYEQYF. Combining the CDR3 with reference TRBV9 and TRBJ2-7 gives the whole variable domain DSGVTQTPKHLITATGQRVTLRCSPRSGDLSVYWYQQSLDQGLQFLIQYYNGEERAKGNILERFSAQQFPDLHSELNLSSLELGDSALYFCASSAGQSSYEQYFGPGTRLTVT.

This chain uses TRBV5-1 with TRBJ1-5; D is unresolved. Germline V gene sequence: CDR1 SGHRS, CDR2 YFSETQ. The V end was cut by 7 bases, the J end by 7 bases, with 21 bases between. CDR3 length equals 15 residues. This CDR3 is CASFRCQLKTQPQHF. The CDR3 nucleotides read TGCGCCAGCTTTAGGTGTCAGCTGAAGACCCAGCCCCAGCATTTT.

The sample holds a few counts of this clone. This chain joins TRBV7-8 and TRBJ2-5, with 9 bases matching TRBD1. Germline assignment: CDR1 SGHVS and CDR2 FQNEAQ. The CDR3 extends over 15 amino acids. Trimming took 0 bases from V and 6 from J; bases not matched to a gene: 5. CDR3: CASSLAGQGGKTQYF. The CDR3 DNA is TGTGCCAGCAGCTTAGCGGGACAGGGAGGAAAGACCCAGTACTTC. The entire variable domain, with the rest obtained from reference TRBV7-8 and TRBJ2-5, is as follows: GAGVSQSPRYKVAKRGQDVALRCDPISGHVSLFWYQQALGQGPEFLTYFQNEAQLDKSGLPSDRFFAERPEGSVSTLKIQRTQQEDSAVYLCASSLAGQGGKTQYFGPGTRLLVL.

This clone was detected ten times or more. This rearrangement joins TRBV4-3 to TRBJ2-1; 11 bases are a match to TRBD2. The germline V gene encodes CDR1 LGHNA and CDR2 YSLEER. The CDR3 extends over 17 amino acids. Trimming at V came to 4 bases and at J to 9 bases, leaving 14 bases not matched to a gene. This CDR3 is CASSRRLAGSRDGEQFF. CDR3 DNA: TGCGCCAGCAGCCGAAGACTAGCGGGATCGAGAGATGGTGAGCAGTTCTTC.

The chain employs TRBV18 and TRBJ2-1; TRBD1 is a possible D gene (6 bases). The CDR3 runs to 15 residues. V gave up 5 bases and J gave up 6 bases, with 17 bases separating them. CDR1 and CDR2 from the germline V gene are KGHSH and LQKENI. CDR3 protein: CASSIRDIGTNEQFF. In DNA form, the CDR3 reads TGTGCCAGCTCAATACGGGACATAGGAACCAATGAGCAGTTCTTC.

In its sample, this clone was seen a few times. The V call is TRBV10-3, the J call TRBJ1-3; D may be TRBD1 (5 bases). Germline V CDR1 and CDR2: ENHRY, SYGVKD. The CDR3 runs to 14 residues. V lost 4 bases to trimming and J lost 1 base, with 8 bases between them. CDR3 residues: CAISGSGSGNTIYF. CDR3 DNA: TGTGCCATCAGTGGTTCAGGGTCTGGAAACACCATATATTTT.

Many counts were recorded for this clone. This chain joins TRBV6-6 and TRBJ2-7, with 10 bases matching TRBD2. The CDR3 is 16 amino acids. Germline trimming cut 7 bases from V and 0 bases from J; bases unmatched to any gene: 9. Germline V gene sequence: CDR1 MNHNY, CDR2 SVGAGI (reference sequence). CDR3 DNA sequence: TGTGCCAGCACCTCACTAGCGGGATCTAGCTCCTACGAGCAGTACTTC. Its protein is CASTSLAGSSSYEQYF.

This clone was counted only a few times. The rearrangement links TRBV7-2 to TRBJ2-1; 10 bases fit TRBD2. After removal of 5 bases from V and 2 bases from J, the junction contained 6 bases not matched to a gene. The CDR3 covers 16 residues. Germline V gene lookup returns CDR1 SGHTA and CDR2 FQGNSA. Here the CDR3 DNA reads TGTGCCAGCAGCCGCACTAGCGGGACCCCCTACAATGAGCAGTTCTTC. Its translation: CASSRTSGTPYNEQFF.

This clone was detected many times. J is TRBJ2-5 and V is TRBV15; 7 nucleotides agree with TRBD2. Unmatched junction bases numbered 17, after V lost 6 bases and J lost 7 bases. CDR3 length: 16 amino acids. Germline V CDR1 and CDR2: LNHNV, YYDKDF (reference sequence). CDR3 nucleotides: TGTGCCACCAGACCAGGGTGGGAGGGCCTGTTTGGGACCCAGTACTTC. It specifies CATRPGWEGLFGTQYF.